The 29 T cell receptor beta chains presented below share a single source sample, sequenced in a study of tumor-infiltrating lymphocytes in primary liver carcinoma. TCR beta cDNA came from around 0.5 ug total RNA, primed with a constant-region primer. A slightly modified ARM-PCR protocol with three nested multiplex PCR rounds produced these TCR beta libraries. TRBV1-TRBV30 forward primers paired with a C-beta reverse primer were used in the first two PCR rounds, which ran approximately 11 cycles each. TCRdb reanalysed the multiplex PCR reads using MiXCR and keeps one entry per CDR3 protein. The sample has 330,000 or so distinct CDR3 sequences, about 65% seen once. It was unsorted whole blood that yielded blood RNA, and germline DNA was also extracted. The sequenced material came from peripheral blood. These receptors came from a man aged 35 to 55 with primary liver carcinoma and hepatitis B virus infection.

This sequence joins TRBV28 and TRBJ1-2; D is perhaps TRBD1 (6 bases). The CDR3 sequence is 13 residues long. Trimming removed 5 bases from V and 8 bases from J, with 15 bases in between. CDR1 is MDHEN, CDR2 SYDVKM, per germline. CDR3 sequence (DNA): TGTGCCAGCAGTACCCTCAGGGGCGACGGCTACACCTTC. Encoded protein: CASSTLRGDGYTF.

This clonotype was detected once. A much larger clonotype is one base distant, so this may be a read error. The rearrangement uses TRBV10-3 and TRBJ2-1; 14 bases line up with TRBD2. The germline V gene has CDR1 ENHRY and CDR2 SYGVKD. The CDR3 length is 15 residues. CDR3 coding DNA: TGTGCCATCAGTAGACTAGCGGGGGGGAACAATGAGCAGCTCTTC. Translated, it gives CAISRLAGGNNEQLF.

The gene calls are TRBV5-1 and TRBJ1-1; the match to TRBD1 covers 8 bases. The CDR3 is 16 amino acids. The V and J ends lost 0 bases and 5 bases, in that order; junction bases with no gene match: 9. The germline gives CDR1 SGHRS, CDR2 YFSETQ. The chain's CDR3 is CASSLVQGEGGTEAFF. The CDR3 DNA follows: TGCGCCAGCAGCTTGGTACAGGGGGAAGGAGGGACTGAAGCTTTCTTT.

Regarding this clonotype: Just one base apart from a much larger clone, this may be a read error. The chain joins TRBV29-1 to TRBJ2-3, with 8 bases that match TRBD2. From germline, CDR1 is SQVTM and CDR2 ANQGSEA. V gave up 6 bases and J gave up 3 bases; unmatched junction bases: 11. The CDR3 sequence is 15 residues long. For the CDR3, the DNA is TGCAGCGTCATTCCGACTAGCGCGTTGACAGATACGCAGTATTTT. As protein: CSVIPTSALTDTQYF.

As to this clonotype: A much larger clone lies one base from this, so it may be a read error. The chain couples TRBV12-3 or TRBV12-4 to TRBJ1-1; weak D call: TRBD1 (5 bases). With 5 bases removed from V and 4 bases from J, the gap between germline ends came to 11 bases. This CDR3 contains 13 residues. The CDR3 here is CASSILTVTEAFF. The CDR3 DNA reads TGTGCCAGCAGTATCCTGACAGTCACTGAAGCTTTCTTT.

This clonotype has ten or more counts. The V and J genes are TRBV29-1 and TRBJ2-3; D is possibly TRBD1 (5 bases). Germline V CDR1 and CDR2: SQVTM, ANQGSEA. The CDR3 covers 15 residues. The V end lost 6 bases, the J end lost 0 bases, and 16 bases lay between the germline ends. The CDR3 DNA is TGCAGCGTAGAGAGACAGTCTACTAGCACAGATACGCAGTATTTT. Encoded protein: CSVERQSTSTDTQYF.

Many counts were recorded for this clonotype. The gene calls are TRBV12-3 or TRBV12-4 and TRBJ2-4, with D perhaps being TRBD1 or TRBD2 (5 bases each). The V gene lost 6 bases and the J gene lost 0 bases, with 12 bases spanning the gap. The CDR3 consists of 15 residues. CDR3 DNA: TGTGCCAGCAGACGAAGGGACCTAGCCAAAAACATTCAGTACTTC. This codes for CASRRRDLAKNIQYF.

On this clonotype: A much larger clone sits a single nucleotide away, making a read error possible. V gene TRBV10-3 combines with J gene TRBJ2-1; D not certain. The germline gives CDR1 ENHRY, CDR2 SYGVKD. The CDR3 loop spans 12 amino acids. CDR3 loop: CAVSPGVNEQFF. CDR3 DNA sequence: TGTGCCGTCAGTCCTGGAGTCAATGAGCAGTTCTTC.

On this clonotype: One junction end does not reproduce the germline sequence, and a read error may be involved. This chain joins TRBV6-1 and TRBJ2-7; 9 bases are a match to TRBD1. CDR3 size: 14 residues. Germline V gene data show CDR1 as MNHNS and CDR2 as SASEGT. The CDR3 nucleotides are TGTGCCAGCAGCGGACAGGGGCCAACCTACGAGCTGTACTTC. As protein: CASSGQGPTYELYF.

About this clonotype: It is unclear where the CDR3 begins or ends on the DNA, so no DNA is shown, and the CDR3 is as TCRdb lists it. The CDR3 protein is CASSVGGGNTEAFF. The chain recombines TRBV12-3 or TRBV12-4 with TRBJ1-1; TRBD1 is the table's D call and was not checked against the DNA. The CDR3 is made up of 14 amino acids, end residues included.

The chain recombines TRBV6-1 with TRBJ2-5, with a possible D match to TRBD2 (6 bases). The V end was cut by 7 bases, the J end by 5 bases, with 17 bases between. Germline V lookup: CDR1 MNHNS, CDR2 SASEGT. CDR3 size: 14 residues. The CDR3 coding sequence is TGTGCCAGCACTATAGCTAGCGAGATCGAGACCCAGTACTTC. Its protein product is CASTIASEIETQYF.

This clonotype was detected ten times or more. The J gene is TRBJ1-1, the V gene TRBV29-1, with 7 bases aligning to TRBD1. V gave up 8 bases and J gave up 4 bases; unmatched junction bases: 10. The CDR3 consists of 13 residues. Germline CDR1 SQVTM, CDR2 ANQGSEA. The CDR3 DNA reads TGCAGCTATCAGAGGGGGCGCGCCACTGAAGCTTTCTTT. It encodes CSYQRGRATEAFF.

This clonotype was seen at least ten times. J is TRBJ1-6 and V is TRBV5-6, with 7 bases matching TRBD1. The CDR3 loop spans 14 amino acids. With 5 bases clipped from V and 7 bases from J, the junction kept 6 bases outside the gene matches. CDR1 and CDR2 (germline): SGHDT, YYEEEE. In DNA form, the CDR3 reads TGTGCCAGCAGAGACAGGGTATCGAATTCACCCCTCCACTTT. Translating it yields CASRDRVSNSPLHF. Based on the CDR3 plus reference TRBV5-6 and TRBJ1-6, the full variable domain is DAGVTQSPTHLIKTRGQQVTLRCSPKSGHDTVSWYQQALGQGPQFIFQYYEEEERQRGNFPDRFSGHQFPNYSSELNVNALLLGDSALYLCASRDRVSNSPLHFGNGTRLTVT.

There are many counts of this clonotype. V gene TRBV12-3 or TRBV12-4 combines with J gene TRBJ2-1; 9 nucleotides match TRBD1. The CDR3 consists of 14 residues. The J segment lost 8 bases and the V segment lost 4 bases, leaving 6 bases of the junction unmatched. The CDR3 spells CASSSGQGGYEQFF. For the CDR3, the DNA is TGTGCCAGCAGTTCGGGACAGGGAGGATATGAGCAGTTCTTC.

Comment on this clonotype: A much larger clone differs from this one at a single base, so this may be a read error. V gene TRBV6-5 combines with J gene TRBJ1-2; 7 nucleotides align to TRBD1. This CDR3 has 12 amino acids. From germline, CDR1 is MNHEY and CDR2 SVGAGI. In DNA, the CDR3 is TGTGTCAGCATGGTCAGGGGGTACGGCTACACCTTC. Translating gives CVSMVRGYGYTF.

On this clonotype: The junction and the germline gene differ at one end; a read error may be behind it. This chain links TRBV11-2 with TRBJ1-1, with D unclear. The CDR3 loop spans 15 amino acids. The germline CDR1 and CDR2 sequences are SGHAT and FQNNGV. Here the CDR3 reads CANSLSGYMNTEAFF. CDR3 sequence (DNA): TGTGCCAACAGCCTCTCGGGGTATATGAACACTGAAGCTTTCTTT. The full variable domain, rest sourced from reference TRBV11-2 and TRBJ1-1, is EAGVAQSPRYKIIEKRQSVAFWCNPISGHATLYWYQQILGQGPKLLIQFQNNGVVDDSQLPKDRFSAERLKGVDSTLKIQPAKLEDSAVYLCANSLSGYMNTEAFFGQGTRLTVV.

V usage is TRBV5-6 and J usage is TRBJ1-6, with TRBD1 identical over 8 bases. The CDR3 is 15 amino acids. Trimming took 3 bases from V and 10 from J; bases not matched to a gene: 9. Germline V gene lookup returns CDR1 SGHDT and CDR2 YYEEEE. The CDR3 DNA follows: TGTGCCAGCAGCTCCGAGACAGGGGTCGAATCACCCCTCCACTTT. Translating gives CASSSETGVESPLHF.

With respect to this clonotype: The junction and the germline gene differ at one end; a read error may be behind it. The V gene is TRBV11-2, the J gene TRBJ1-2; the D gene is possibly TRBD1 (6 bases). Germline V gives CDR1 SGHAT, CDR2 FQNNGV. CDR3 length: 12 amino acids. The CDR3 nucleotides read TGTGCAAGCAGCTTTCCAGGGGACGGCTACACCTTC. Encoded protein: CASSFPGDGYTF.

On this clonotype: Its ends do not fully match the called genes, so a read error is possible. This rearrangement joins TRBV28 to TRBJ2-7, with 8 bases aligning to TRBD1. The CDR3 extends over 15 amino acids. Germline-derived CDR1 and CDR2 are MDHEN and SYDVKM. CDR3 in DNA: TGTGCCAGCAGCCCAACAGGGGGGCCCTCCCACGAGCAGTACTTC. Translated: CASSPTGGPSHEQYF.

This clonotype was seen many times. The V and J genes are TRBV10-1 and TRBJ1-1; D gene uncertain. The CDR3 contains 15 residues. Trimming left V 7 bases short and J 2 bases short, with 17 bases between. Germline V lookup: CDR1 WNHNN, CDR2 SYGVQD (reference sequence). CDR3 in DNA: TGCGCCAGCACCCCCGATTTGGGCCCTAACACTGAAGCTTTCTTT. Protein product: CASTPDLGPNTEAFF.

V gene TRBV12-3 or TRBV12-4 combines with J gene TRBJ2-1, with D maybe TRBD2 (8 bases). The CDR3 loop spans 19 amino acids. V was trimmed by 7 bases and J by 9 bases, leaving 34 bases between them. CDR3 protein: CASTQNTQGVGGRMGEQFF. CDR3 bases: TGTGCCAGCACCCAGAACACCCAGGGGGTTGGCGGGAGGATGGGTGAGCAGTTCTTC.

This clonotype was detected many times. The gene calls are TRBV11-2 and TRBJ2-7, with 7 bases matching TRBD1. Looked up from germline, CDR1 is SGHAT and CDR2 is FQNNGV. With V trimmed by 0 bases and J by 3 bases, 8 bases remained unmatched. This CDR3 has 16 amino acids. The CDR3 protein is CASSLDLGTEIYEQYF. The CDR3 DNA follows: TGTGCCAGCAGCTTAGATCTGGGGACAGAAATCTACGAGCAGTACTTC.

This clonotype occurred a few times. This sequence joins TRBV6-6 and TRBJ1-3; the D gene is possibly TRBD1 (5 bases). The CDR3 runs to 15 residues. V dropped 5 bases and J dropped 3 bases, with 14 bases sitting between them. Looked up from germline, CDR1 is MNHNY and CDR2 is SVGAGI (reference sequence). The CDR3: CASSQTRGHGNTIYF. The CDR3 bases are TGTGCCAGCAGTCAAACTCGGGGCCATGGAAACACCATATATTTT.

In its sample, this clonotype was seen many times. This sequence joins TRBV12-3 or TRBV12-4 and TRBJ1-5; 10 positions agree with TRBD1. The trim removed 6 bases at V and 5 bases at J, leaving 4 bases unmatched. The CDR3 totals 14 residues. The CDR3 coding sequence is TGTGCCAGCAGGGGGACAGGGGACGATCAGCCCCAGCATTTT. Amino acids: CASRGTGDDQPQHF.

This clonotype has just a few counts. This chain links TRBV10-3 with TRBJ2-4, with a tentative D call TRBD2 (6 bases). CDR3 length: 16 residues. Germline V gene sequence: CDR1 ENHRY, CDR2 SYGVKD. Trimming shortened V by 0 bases and J by 6 bases, and 15 bases separated the two germline ends. The CDR3 sequence is CAISESTSPNVNIQYF. As DNA, the CDR3 is TGTGCCATCAGTGAGTCCACTAGCCCCAACGTAAACATTCAGTACTTC.

Worth noting for this clonotype: Being one base from a much bigger clone, this may be a read error. The gene calls are TRBV6-1 and TRBJ2-4; D is unclear. The CDR3 runs to 15 residues. Germline V gives CDR1 MNHNS, CDR2 SASEGT. The CDR3 DNA reads TGTGCCAGCAGGCCCATAGAAGGTGGACGAAACATTCAGTGCTTC. Its protein product is CASRPIEGGRNIQCF.

V gene TRBV5-1 combines with J gene TRBJ2-1; D gene unclear. V dropped 6 bases and J dropped 10 bases, with 11 bases sitting between them. CDR1 and CDR2 from the germline V gene are SGHRS and YFSETQ. CDR3 length: 11 residues. The CDR3 reads CASKEAEEQFF. CDR3 nucleotides: TGCGCCAGCAAAGAGGCGGAGGAGCAGTTCTTC.

On this clonotype itself: A junction end diverges from the germline sequence, so it may reflect a read error. For the CDR3, the DNA is TGTGCCAGCAGCACTACGGACAGTAACACCGGGGAACTGTTTTTT. This gives the protein CASSTTDSNTGELFF. The chain has TRBV11-2 and TRBJ2-2, with D tentatively TRBD1 (6 bases). The CDR3 is 15 residues long. The germline V gene has CDR1 SGHAT and CDR2 FQNNGV.

The gene calls are TRBV7-9 and TRBJ2-1; tentatively, D is TRBD1 or TRBD2 (5 bases each). This CDR3 spans 15 amino acids. V lost 5 bases and J lost 7, with 18 bases in between. Per the germline V gene, CDR1 is SEHNR and CDR2 is FQNEAQ (reference sequence). CDR3 DNA sequence: TGTGCCAGCAGCCTCGAGGGGCGGTGGGGTAATGAGCAGTTCTTC. This translates into CASSLEGRWGNEQFF.